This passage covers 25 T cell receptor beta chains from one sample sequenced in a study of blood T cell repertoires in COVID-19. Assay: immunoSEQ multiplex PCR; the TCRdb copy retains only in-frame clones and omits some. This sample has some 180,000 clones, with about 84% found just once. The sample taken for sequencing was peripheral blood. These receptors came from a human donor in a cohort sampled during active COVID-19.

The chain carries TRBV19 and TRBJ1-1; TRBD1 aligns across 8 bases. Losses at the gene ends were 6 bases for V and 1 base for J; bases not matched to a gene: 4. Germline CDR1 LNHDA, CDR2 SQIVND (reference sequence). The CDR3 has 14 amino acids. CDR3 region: CASRTGTGNTEAFF. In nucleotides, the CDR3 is TGTGCCAGTAGGACCGGGACAGGGAACACTGAAGCTTTCTTT.

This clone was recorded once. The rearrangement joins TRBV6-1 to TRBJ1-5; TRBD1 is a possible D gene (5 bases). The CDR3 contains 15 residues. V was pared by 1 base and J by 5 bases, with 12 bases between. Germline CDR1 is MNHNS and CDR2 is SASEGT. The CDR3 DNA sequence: TGTGCCAGCAGTGAAGTGGGGGGTAGGCATCAGCCCCAGCATTTT. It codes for CASSEVGGRHQPQHF.

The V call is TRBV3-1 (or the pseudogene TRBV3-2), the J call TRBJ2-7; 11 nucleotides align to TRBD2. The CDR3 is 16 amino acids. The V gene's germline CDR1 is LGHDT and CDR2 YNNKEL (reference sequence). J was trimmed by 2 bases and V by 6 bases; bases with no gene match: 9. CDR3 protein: CASSRLAGTSTYEQYF. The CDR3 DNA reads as TGTGCCAGCAGTCGACTAGCGGGGACCTCCACCTACGAGCAGTACTTC.

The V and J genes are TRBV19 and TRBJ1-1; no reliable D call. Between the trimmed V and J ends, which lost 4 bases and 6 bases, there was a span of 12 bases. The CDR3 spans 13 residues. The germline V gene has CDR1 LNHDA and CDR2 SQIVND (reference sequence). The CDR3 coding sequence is TGTGCCAGTAGTAGTACGGTTGAAGCTGAAGCTTTCTTT. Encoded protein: CASSSTVEAEAFF. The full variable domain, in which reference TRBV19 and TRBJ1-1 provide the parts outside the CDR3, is DGGITQSPKYLFRKEGQNVTLSCEQNLNHDAMYWYRQDPGQGLRLIYYSQIVNDFQKGDIAEGYSVSREKKESFPLTVTSAQKNPTAFYLCASSSTVEAEAFFGQGTRLTVV.

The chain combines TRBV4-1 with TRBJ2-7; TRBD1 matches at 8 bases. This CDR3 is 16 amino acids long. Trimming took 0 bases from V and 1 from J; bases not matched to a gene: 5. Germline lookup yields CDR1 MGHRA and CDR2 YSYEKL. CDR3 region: CASSQEPGQASYEQYF. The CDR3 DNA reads TGCGCCAGCAGCCAAGAACCGGGACAGGCTTCCTACGAGCAGTACTTC.

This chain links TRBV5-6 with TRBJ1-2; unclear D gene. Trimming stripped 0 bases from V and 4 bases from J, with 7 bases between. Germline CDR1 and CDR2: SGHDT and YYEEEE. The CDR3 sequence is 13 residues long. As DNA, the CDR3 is TGTGCCAGCAGCTTGGTTCAGGCCTATGGCTACACCTTC. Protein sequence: CASSLVQAYGYTF.

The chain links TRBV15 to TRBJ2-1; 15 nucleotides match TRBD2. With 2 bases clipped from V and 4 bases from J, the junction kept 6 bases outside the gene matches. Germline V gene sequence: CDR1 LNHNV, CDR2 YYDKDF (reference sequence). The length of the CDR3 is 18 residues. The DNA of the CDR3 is TGTGCCACCAGCAGAACCTGGACTAGCGGGGGGGGATACAATGAGCAGTTCTTC. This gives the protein CATSRTWTSGGGYNEQFF.

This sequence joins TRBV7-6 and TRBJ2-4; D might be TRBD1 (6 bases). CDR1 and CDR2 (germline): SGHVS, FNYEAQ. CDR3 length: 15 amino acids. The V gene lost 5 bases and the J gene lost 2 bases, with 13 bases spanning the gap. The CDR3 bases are TGTGCCAGCAGCCCGACCAGGGGTACCAAAAACATTCAGTACTTC. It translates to CASSPTRGTKNIQYF.

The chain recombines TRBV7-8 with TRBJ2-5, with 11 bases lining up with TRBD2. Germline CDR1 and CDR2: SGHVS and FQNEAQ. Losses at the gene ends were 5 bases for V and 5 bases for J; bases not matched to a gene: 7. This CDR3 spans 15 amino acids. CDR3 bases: TGTGCCAGCAGCCCCGTAGCGGGGGGGCCTGAGACCCAGTACTTC. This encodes CASSPVAGGPETQYF.

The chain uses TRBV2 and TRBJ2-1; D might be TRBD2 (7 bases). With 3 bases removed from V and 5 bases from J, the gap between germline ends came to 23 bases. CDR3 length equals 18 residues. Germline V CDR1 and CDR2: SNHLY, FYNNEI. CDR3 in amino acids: CASSEGGAGGSVNNEQFF. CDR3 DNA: TGTGCCAGCAGTGAGGGGGGGGCCGGGGGCTCGGTTAACAATGAGCAGTTCTTC.

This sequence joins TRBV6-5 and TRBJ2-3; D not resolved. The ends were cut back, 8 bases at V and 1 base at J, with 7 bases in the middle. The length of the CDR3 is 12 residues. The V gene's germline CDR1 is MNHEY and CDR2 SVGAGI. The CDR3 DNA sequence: TGTGCCAGCGGGCGAGGCACAGATACGCAGTATTTT. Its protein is CASGRGTDTQYF.

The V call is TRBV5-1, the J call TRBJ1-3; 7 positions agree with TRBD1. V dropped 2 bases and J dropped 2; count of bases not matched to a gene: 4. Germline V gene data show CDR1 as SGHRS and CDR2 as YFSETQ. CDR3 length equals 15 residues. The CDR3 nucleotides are TGCGCCAGCAGCTTCAACACAGGGGCTGGAAACACCATATATTTT. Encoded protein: CASSFNTGAGNTIYF.

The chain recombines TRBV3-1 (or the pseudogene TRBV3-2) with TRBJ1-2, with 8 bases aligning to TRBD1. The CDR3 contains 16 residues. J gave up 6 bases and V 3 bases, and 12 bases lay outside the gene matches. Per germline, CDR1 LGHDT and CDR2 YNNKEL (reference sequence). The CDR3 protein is CASSQLPVMTGDGYTF. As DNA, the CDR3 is TGTGCCAGCAGCCAGCTACCAGTAATGACAGGGGATGGCTACACCTTC.

The CDR3 here is CATSRDRQGLYGYTF. The CDR3 nucleotides are TGTGCCACCAGCAGAGATCGGCAGGGGCTTTATGGCTACACCTTC. The gene calls are TRBV15 and TRBJ1-2; a possible D gene is TRBD1 (6 bases). The ends were cut back, 0 bases at V and 5 bases at J, with 13 bases in the middle. The CDR3 contains 15 residues. Germline V gene data show CDR1 as LNHNV and CDR2 as YYDKDF (reference sequence).

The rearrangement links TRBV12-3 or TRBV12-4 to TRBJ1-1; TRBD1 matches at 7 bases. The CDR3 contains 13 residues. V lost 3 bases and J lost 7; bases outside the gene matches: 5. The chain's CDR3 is CASSLTGLGEAFF. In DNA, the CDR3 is TGTGCCAGCAGTTTGACAGGGTTGGGTGAAGCTTTCTTT.

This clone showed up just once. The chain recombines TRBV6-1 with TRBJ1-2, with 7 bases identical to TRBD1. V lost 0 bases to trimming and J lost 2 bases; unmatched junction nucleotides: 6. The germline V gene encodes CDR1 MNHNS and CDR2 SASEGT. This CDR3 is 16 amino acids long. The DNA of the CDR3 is TGTGCCAGCAGTGAAGCTCAGAGGGGGCCGAACTATGGCTACACCTTC. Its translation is CASSEAQRGPNYGYTF.

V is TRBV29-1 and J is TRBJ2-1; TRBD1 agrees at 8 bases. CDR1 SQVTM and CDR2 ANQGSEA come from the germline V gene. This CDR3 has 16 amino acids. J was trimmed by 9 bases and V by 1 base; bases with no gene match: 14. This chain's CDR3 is CSVEGVGQGLSAEQFF. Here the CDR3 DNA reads TGCAGCGTTGAAGGGGTAGGACAGGGATTATCCGCTGAGCAGTTCTTC.

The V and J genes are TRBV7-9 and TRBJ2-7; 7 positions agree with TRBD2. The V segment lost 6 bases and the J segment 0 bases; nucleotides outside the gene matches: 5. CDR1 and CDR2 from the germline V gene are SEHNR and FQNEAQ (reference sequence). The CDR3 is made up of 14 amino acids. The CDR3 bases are TGTGCCAGCAGTCTTGGGGGGGTCTCCTACGAGCAGTACTTC. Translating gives CASSLGGVSYEQYF.

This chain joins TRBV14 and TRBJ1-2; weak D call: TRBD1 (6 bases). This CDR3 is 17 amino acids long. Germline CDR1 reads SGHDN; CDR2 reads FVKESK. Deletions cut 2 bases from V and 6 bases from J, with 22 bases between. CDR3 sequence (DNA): TGTGCCAGCAGCCAATCAATTGGACGGACTCGACAGGATGGCTACACCTTC. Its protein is CASSQSIGRTRQDGYTF.

The CDR3 DNA is TGTGCCATCTCCCCGGGACTACACAATGAGCAGTTCTTC. It translates to CAISPGLHNEQFF. The chain carries TRBV12-3 or TRBV12-4 and TRBJ2-1, with 7 bases matching TRBD2. The junction had 8 bases not matched to a gene; V was cut back by 10 bases and J by 5 bases. The CDR3 sequence is 13 residues long.

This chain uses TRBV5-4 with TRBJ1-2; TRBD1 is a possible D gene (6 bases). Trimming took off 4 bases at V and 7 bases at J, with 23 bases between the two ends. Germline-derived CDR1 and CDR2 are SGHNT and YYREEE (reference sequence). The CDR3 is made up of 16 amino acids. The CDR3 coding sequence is TGTGCCAGCAGCCCCGAGCTGGGGGCTTCGAGATTTGGCTACACCTTC. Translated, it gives CASSPELGASRFGYTF.

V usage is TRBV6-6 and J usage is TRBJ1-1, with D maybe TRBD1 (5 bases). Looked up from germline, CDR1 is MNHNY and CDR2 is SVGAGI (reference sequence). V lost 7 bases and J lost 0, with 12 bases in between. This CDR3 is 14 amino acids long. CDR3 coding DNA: TGTGCCAGCACCGAAGACAGTATGAACACTGAAGCTTTCTTT. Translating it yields CASTEDSMNTEAFF.

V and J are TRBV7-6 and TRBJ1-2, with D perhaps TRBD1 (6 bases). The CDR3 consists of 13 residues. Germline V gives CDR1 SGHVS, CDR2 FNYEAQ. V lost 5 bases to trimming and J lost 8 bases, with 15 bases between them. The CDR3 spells CASSPLGAWGYTF. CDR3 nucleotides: TGTGCCAGCAGCCCATTGGGGGCGTGGGGCTACACCTTC.

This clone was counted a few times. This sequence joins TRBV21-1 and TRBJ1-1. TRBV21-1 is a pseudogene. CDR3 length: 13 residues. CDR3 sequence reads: CATPRGRSAEAFF. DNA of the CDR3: TGTGCCACCCCTCGGGGGAGGAGCGCTGAAGCTTTCTTT.

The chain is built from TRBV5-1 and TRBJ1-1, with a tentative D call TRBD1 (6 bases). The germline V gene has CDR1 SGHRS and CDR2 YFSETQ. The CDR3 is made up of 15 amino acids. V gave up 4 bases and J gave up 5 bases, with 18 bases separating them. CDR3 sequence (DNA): TGCGCCAGCAGCCGGGACACCAGAAGAGGGACTGAAGCTTTCTTT. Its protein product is CASSRDTRRGTEAFF. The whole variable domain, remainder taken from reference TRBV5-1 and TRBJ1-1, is KAGVTQTPRYLIKTRGQQVTLSCSPISGHRSVSWYQQTPGQGLQFLFEYFSETQRNKGNFPGRFSGRQFSNSRSEMNVSTLELGDSALYLCASSRDTRRGTEAFFGQGTRLTVV.